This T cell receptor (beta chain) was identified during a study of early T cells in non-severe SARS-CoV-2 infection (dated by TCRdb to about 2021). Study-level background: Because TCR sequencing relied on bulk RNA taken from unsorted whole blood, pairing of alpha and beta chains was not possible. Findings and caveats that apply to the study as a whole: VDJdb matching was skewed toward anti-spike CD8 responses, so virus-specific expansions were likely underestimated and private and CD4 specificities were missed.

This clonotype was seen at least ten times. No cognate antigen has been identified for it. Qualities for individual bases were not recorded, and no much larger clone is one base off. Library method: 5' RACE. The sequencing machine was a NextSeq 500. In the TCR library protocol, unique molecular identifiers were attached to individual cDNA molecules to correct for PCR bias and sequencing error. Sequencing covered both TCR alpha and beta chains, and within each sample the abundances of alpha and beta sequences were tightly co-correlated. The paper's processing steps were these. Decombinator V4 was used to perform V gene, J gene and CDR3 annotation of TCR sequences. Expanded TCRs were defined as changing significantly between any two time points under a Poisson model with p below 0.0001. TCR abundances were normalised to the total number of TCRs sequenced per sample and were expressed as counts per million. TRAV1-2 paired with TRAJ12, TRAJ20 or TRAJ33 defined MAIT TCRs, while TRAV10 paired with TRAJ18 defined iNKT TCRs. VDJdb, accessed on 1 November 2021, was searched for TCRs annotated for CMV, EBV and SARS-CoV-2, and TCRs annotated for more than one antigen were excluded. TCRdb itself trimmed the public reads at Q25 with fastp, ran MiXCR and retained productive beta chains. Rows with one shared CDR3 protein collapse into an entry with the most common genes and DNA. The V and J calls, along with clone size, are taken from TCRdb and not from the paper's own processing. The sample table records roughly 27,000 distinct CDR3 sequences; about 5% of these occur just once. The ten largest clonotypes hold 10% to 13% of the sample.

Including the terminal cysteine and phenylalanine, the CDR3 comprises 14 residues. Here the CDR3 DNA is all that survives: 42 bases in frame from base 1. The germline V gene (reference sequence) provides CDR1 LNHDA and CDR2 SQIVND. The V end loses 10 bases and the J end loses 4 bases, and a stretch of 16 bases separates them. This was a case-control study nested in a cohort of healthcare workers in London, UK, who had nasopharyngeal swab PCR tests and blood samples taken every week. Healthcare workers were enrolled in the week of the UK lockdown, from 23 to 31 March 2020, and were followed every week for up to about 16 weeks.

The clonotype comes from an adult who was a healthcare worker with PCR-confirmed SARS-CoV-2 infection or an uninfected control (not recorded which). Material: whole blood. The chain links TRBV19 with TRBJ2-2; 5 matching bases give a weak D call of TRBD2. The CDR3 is CATRKEVVTGELFF. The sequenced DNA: TGTGCCACCCGGAAGGAGGTGGTCACCGGGGAGCTGTTTTTT. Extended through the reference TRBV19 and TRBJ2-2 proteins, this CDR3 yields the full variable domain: DGGITQSPKYLFRKEGQNVTLSCEQNLNHDAMYWYRQDPGQGLRLIYYSQIVNDFQKGDIAEGYSVSREKKESFPLTVTSAQKNPTAFYLCATRKEVVTGELFFGEGSRLTVL.